Sequencing of this T cell receptor (beta chain) was carried out in a study of T cells in Graves' hyperthyroidism and ophthalmopathy. This clonotype was picked up a small number of times. The investigators amplified TCR beta CDR3 regions from RNA transcripts. Using the HTBI primer set, a first-round RT-PCR was run on the TCR CDR3. TCRdb used MiXCR to reprocess the multiplex PCR reads, holding one entry per CDR3 protein. This sample has around 620,000 distinct CDR3 sequences, with 14% found just once. The sample was blood. This clonotype was obtained from a woman aged 18-29 years with Graves' ophthalmopathy.

DNA for the CDR3: TGTGCCAGCAGTTCTAACGGCTTGGGGGGGTTCTTC. Translation gives CASSSNGLGGFF. This chain links TRBV6-1 with TRBJ2-1; a weak D match, TRBD2 (6 bases). CDR1 and CDR2 (germline): MNHNS, SASEGT. This CDR3 comprises 12 residues. The V and J ends lost 5 bases and 15 bases respectively, with 17 bases between them.